The sequence of this T cell receptor beta chain was determined in a study of blood T cell repertoires in COVID-19. Study-level background: COVID-19 samples, acute and convalescent, were from the United States, Italy and Spain. Nucleic acid was either cDNA or gDNA, and it came from T cells, B-cell-depleted T cells, or PBMCs.

TCRdb keeps only in-frame clones here, not all; method: immunoSEQ multiplex PCR. In the table there are approximately 300,000 clones, more than 70% of which are singletons. In its sample, this clone was seen a few times. This specimen includes other DNA sequences encoding the same CDR3. V lost 2 bases to trimming and J lost 0 bases, with 6 bases between them. Germline-derived CDR1 and CDR2 are SGHTA and FQGTGA. This CDR3 contains 14 residues. V and J are TRBV7-3 and TRBJ2-3; possibly TRBD2 for D (6 bases). The TCR originated in a man aged 18-30 years who had recovered from COVID-19. The sample comprised peripheral blood. The CDR3 loop is CASSLGTSTDTQYF. The CDR3 bases are TGTGCCAGCAGCTTAGGGACTAGCACAGATACGCAGTATTTT.